This T cell receptor beta chain was identified in a study of cytomegalovirus exposure and HLA in healthy donors. A multiplex PCR was run with 60 Vbeta primers and 13 Jbeta primers. Some clones are missing from TCRdb's copy, which holds only in-frame ones; the method was immunoSEQ multiplex PCR. This sample carries fewer than 150,000 clones, roughly 75% of them seen once, and the ten largest clones take approximately 2.1%. This CDR3 contains 20 residues. With 0 bases clipped from V and 4 bases from J, the junction kept 17 bases outside the gene matches. Germline CDR1 SGHAT, CDR2 FQNNGV. This receptor was identified in a man aged 25 to 40 in good health and CMV-seronegative. This chain joins TRBV11-2 and TRBJ2-7, with 11 bases lining up with TRBD2. The sample comprised PBMCs. CDR3 sequence: CASSLDGRVAGGPVVYEQYF. For the CDR3, the DNA is TGTGCCAGCAGCTTAGACGGTCGGGTAGCGGGAGGGCCAGTAGTATACGAGCAGTACTTC.